This is a list of T cell receptor beta chains from one sample in a study of PD-1 blockade in classical Hodgkin lymphoma. Method: immunoSEQ multiplex PCR; TCRdb's copy keeps in-frame clones and lacks some. The table includes 40,000 to 55,000 clones, about nine tenths detected once. The source was peripheral blood mononuclear cells (PBMCs), collected at baseline. These TCRs come from a human donor with classical Hodgkin lymphoma. Both conserved end residues are part of each CDR3. A D gene is named only where the DNA matches it firmly. The size of a clone is reported for some rows only, either as once, few or many, or as a class for expanded clones.

V gene: TRBV29-1
clone size: NA
J gene: TRBJ2-1
D gene: TRBD1
CDR3 DNA: TGCAGCGGTAGGACAGGGGGCGCCCCGGGTGAGCAGTTCTTC
CDR3 protein: CSGRTGGAPGEQFF

V gene: TRBV23-1
clone size: NA
J gene: TRBJ2-3
D gene: TRBD1
CDR3 DNA: TGCGCCAGCAGTCAATCGGGACAGGGTACCGATACGCAGTATTTT
CDR3 protein: CASSQSGQGTDTQYF

V gene: TRBV10-3
clone size: once
J gene: TRBJ1-5
D gene: TRBD1
CDR3 DNA: TGTGCCATCAGCCCGACCTGGACAGGCTCGAATCAGCCCCAGCATTTT
CDR3 protein: CAISPTWTGSNQPQHF

V gene: TRBV4-1
clone size: once
J gene: TRBJ1-6
D gene: NA
CDR3 DNA: TGCGCCAGCAGCCAAGATGAACCCTGGGGGAATTCACCCCTCCACTTT
CDR3 protein: CASSQDEPWGNSPLHF

V gene: TRBV6-6
clone size: NA
J gene: TRBJ1-1
D gene: NA
CDR3 DNA: TGTGCCAGCAGTTACTCAATGCAGGGCGAGGCTGAAGCTTTCTTT
CDR3 protein: CASSYSMQGEAEAFF

V gene: TRBV7-4
clone size: NA
J gene: TRBJ2-7
D gene: TRBD1
CDR3 DNA: TGTGCCAGCAGCCTCCGGGACAGGGGCGCCTACGAGCAGTACTTC
CDR3 protein: CASSLRDRGAYEQYF

V gene: TRBV6-1
clone size: NA
J gene: TRBJ1-6
D gene: NA
CDR3 DNA: TGTGCCAGCAGTGAATTAGTGGGGGCTAATTCACCCCTCCACTTT
CDR3 protein: CASSELVGANSPLHF

V gene: TRBV2
clone size: NA
J gene: TRBJ2-1
D gene: TRBD2
CDR3 DNA: TGTGCCAGCACCGAGGGGAAGACTAGCGGGAGCCTCTTTGGTTGGGTCAATGAGCAGTTCTTC
CDR3 protein: CASTEGKTSGSLFGWVNEQFF

V gene: TRBV27
clone size: few
J gene: TRBJ2-5
D gene: TRBD2
CDR3 DNA: TGTGCCAGCAGCAACCTAGCGGGACAAGAGACCCAGTACTTC
CDR3 protein: CASSNLAGQETQYF

V gene: TRBV11-2
clone size: NA
J gene: TRBJ1-1
D gene: NA
CDR3 DNA: TGTGCCAGCAGCCAGGGACCAGGGAGCGCTGAAGCTTTCTTT
CDR3 protein: CASSQGPGSAEAFF

V gene: TRBV28
clone size: NA
J gene: TRBJ2-1
D gene: TRBD2
CDR3 DNA: TGTGCCAGCAGTCCAGGGGGTAGCGGGAGCGATGAGCAGTTCTTC
CDR3 protein: CASSPGGSGSDEQFF

V gene: TRBV27
clone size: NA
J gene: TRBJ2-1
D gene: TRBD2
CDR3 DNA: TGTGCCAGCAGTTTTCGGACTAGCGGTAATGAGCAGTTCTTC
CDR3 protein: CASSFRTSGNEQFF

V gene: TRBV28
clone size: NA
J gene: TRBJ1-2
D gene: NA
CDR3 DNA: TGTGCCTACTATGCCGGTGTGGGTGGCTACACCTTC
CDR3 protein: CAYYAGVGGYTF

V gene: TRBV20-1
clone size: NA
J gene: TRBJ2-3
D gene: NA
CDR3 DNA: TGCAGTGCTAGAGTAGCAGATACGCAGTATTTT
CDR3 protein: CSARVADTQYF

V gene: TRBV5-4
clone size: NA
J gene: TRBJ2-7
D gene: TRBD1
CDR3 DNA: TGTGCCAGCAGCTTAAAAAAGACAGGGGAGGACGAGCAGTACTTC
CDR3 protein: CASSLKKTGEDEQYF

V gene: TRBV2
clone size: NA
J gene: TRBJ1-1
D gene: NA
CDR3 DNA: TGTGCCAGCAGTGAAACTATGACGGAGAACACTGAAGCTTTCTTT
CDR3 protein: CASSETMTENTEAFF

V gene: TRBV5-1
clone size: NA
J gene: TRBJ2-7
D gene: NA
CDR3 DNA: TGCGCCAGCAGCTCCGGGACACCTAGCTACGAGCAGTACTTC
CDR3 protein: CASSSGTPSYEQYF

V gene: TRBV6-6
clone size: NA
J gene: TRBJ2-1
D gene: TRBD1
CDR3 DNA: TGTGCCAGCAGTGGACAGGGGTTTTCCTACAATGAGCAGTTCTTC
CDR3 protein: CASSGQGFSYNEQFF

V gene: TRBV9
clone size: once
J gene: TRBJ2-1
D gene: NA
CDR3 DNA: TGTGCCAGCAGTGCCGGGGCTAACAATGAGCAGTTCTTC
CDR3 protein: CASSAGANNEQFF

V gene: TRBV27
clone size: NA
J gene: TRBJ1-2
D gene: NA
CDR3 DNA: TGTGCCAGCTCTAACGACGGCAGGGGAAACTATGGCTACACCTTC
CDR3 protein: CASSNDGRGNYGYTF

V gene: TRBV5-1
clone size: NA
J gene: TRBJ1-2
D gene: TRBD1
CDR3 DNA: TGCGCCAGCAGCGACAGGGGGCGCTCCGTATCGTATGGCTACACCTTC
CDR3 protein: CASSDRGRSVSYGYTF

V gene: TRBV7-6
clone size: NA
J gene: TRBJ1-2
D gene: NA
CDR3 DNA: TGTGCCAGCAGCCCTGTTACAGGGTCCCCCTATGGCTACACCTTC
CDR3 protein: CASSPVTGSPYGYTF

V gene: TRBV28
clone size: NA
J gene: TRBJ1-5
D gene: NA
CDR3 DNA: TGTGCCAGCAGTTTAGCCCCAGCCAATCAGCCCCAGCATTTT
CDR3 protein: CASSLAPANQPQHF

V gene: TRBV9
clone size: NA
J gene: TRBJ1-1
D gene: NA
CDR3 DNA: TGTGCCAGCAGCGTGGGGCCTGGGACTGAAGCTTTCTTT
CDR3 protein: CASSVGPGTEAFF

V gene: TRBV27
clone size: few
J gene: TRBJ1-2
D gene: TRBD1
CDR3 DNA: TGTGCCAGCAGTCAGGGACAGAGCGGTGGCTACACCTTC
CDR3 protein: CASSQGQSGGYTF

V gene: TRBV5-4
clone size: NA
J gene: TRBJ1-1
D gene: TRBD1
CDR3 DNA: TGTGCCAGCAGCTTGCAGGGGGCGGAGGGCACTGAAGCTTTCTTT
CDR3 protein: CASSLQGAEGTEAFF

V gene: TRBV5-1
clone size: NA
J gene: TRBJ2-1
D gene: NA
CDR3 DNA: TGCGCCAGCAGCTTGGTAGGGGGAAATGAGCAGTTCTTC
CDR3 protein: CASSLVGGNEQFF

V gene: TRBV9
clone size: NA
J gene: TRBJ2-3
D gene: TRBD2
CDR3 DNA: TGTGCCAGCAGCGTGACTAGCGGGGCCTCCCATAGCACAGATACGCAGTATTTT
CDR3 protein: CASSVTSGASHSTDTQYF

V gene: TRBV6-1
clone size: NA
J gene: TRBJ1-5
D gene: TRBD1
CDR3 DNA: TGTGCCAGCAGCCGGGACAGGGGCGGCGAGCAGCCCCAGCATTTT
CDR3 protein: CASSRDRGGEQPQHF

V gene: TRBV7-9
clone size: NA
J gene: TRBJ1-2
D gene: TRBD1
CDR3 DNA: TGTGCCAGCAGCTCGAGGACAGGGGGATTCTATGGCTACACCTTC
CDR3 protein: CASSSRTGGFYGYTF

V gene: TRBV11-2
clone size: NA
J gene: TRBJ2-7
D gene: NA
CDR3 DNA: TGTGCCAGCAGCTTAGCCACGGGCAGCTACGAGCAGTACTTC
CDR3 protein: CASSLATGSYEQYF

V gene: TRBV29-1
clone size: NA
J gene: TRBJ1-2
D gene: TRBD1
CDR3 DNA: TGCAGCGCCTGGACAGGGGGAGGCTACACCTTC
CDR3 protein: CSAWTGGGYTF

V gene: TRBV19
clone size: NA
J gene: TRBJ1-4
D gene: NA
CDR3 DNA: TGTGCCAGTAGTATCCAAACTAATGAAAAACTGTTTTTT
CDR3 protein: CASSIQTNEKLFF

V gene: TRBV5-1
clone size: NA
J gene: TRBJ2-7
D gene: TRBD2
CDR3 DNA: TGCGCCAGCAGCTTGGGACTAGCCTTCCCCTACGAGCAGTACTTC
CDR3 protein: CASSLGLAFPYEQYF

V gene: TRBV15
clone size: NA
J gene: TRBJ1-3
D gene: TRBD1
CDR3 DNA: TGTGCCACCAGCAGGGACAGGGGGACAGGAAACACCATATATTTT
CDR3 protein: CATSRDRGTGNTIYF

V gene: TRBV13
clone size: NA
J gene: TRBJ1-5
D gene: NA
CDR3 DNA: TGTGCCAGCAGCTTACGTGGGAGGAGTGGTAGCAATCAGCCCCAGCATTTT
CDR3 protein: CASSLRGRSGSNQPQHF

V gene: TRBV5-5
clone size: NA
J gene: TRBJ2-1
D gene: NA
CDR3 DNA: TGTGCCAGCAGCTTGCAGGGGAGCTCCTACAATGAGCAATTCTTC
CDR3 protein: CASSLQGSSYNEQFF

V gene: TRBV27
clone size: NA
J gene: TRBJ2-5
D gene: NA
CDR3 DNA: TGTGCCAGCAGTTCATACCAGACGGGGTCGCGAGAGACCCAGTACTTC
CDR3 protein: CASSSYQTGSRETQYF

V gene: TRBV7-9
clone size: NA
J gene: TRBJ2-3
D gene: NA
CDR3 DNA: TGTGCCAGCAGCGCGGAATGGAGCACAGATACGCAGTATTTT
CDR3 protein: CASSAEWSTDTQYF

V gene: TRBV11-2
clone size: NA
J gene: TRBJ2-1
D gene: NA
CDR3 DNA: TGTGCCAGCAGCTTCGACAGAGAGCAGTTCTTC
CDR3 protein: CASSFDREQFF

V gene: TRBV5-1
clone size: few
J gene: TRBJ2-1
D gene: TRBD2
CDR3 DNA: TGCGCCAGCAGCTTCGCGGGAGGGCGGAATGAGCAGTTCTTC
CDR3 protein: CASSFAGGRNEQFF

V gene: TRBV27
clone size: once
J gene: TRBJ2-7
D gene: TRBD2
CDR3 DNA: TGTGCCAGCAGTTTATTAGGGCGGGAGGGCCGTTACGAGCAGTACTTC
CDR3 protein: CASSLLGREGRYEQYF

V gene: TRBV4-3
clone size: NA
J gene: TRBJ2-1
D gene: NA
CDR3 DNA: TGCGCCAGCAGCCAGGGAAGGTATGAGCAGTTCTTC
CDR3 protein: CASSQGRYEQFF

V gene: TRBV27
clone size: NA
J gene: TRBJ2-1
D gene: TRBD2
CDR3 DNA: TGTGCCAGCAGTACGCGACTGAGGGTGGAGCGGGGGTCCTACAATGAGCAGTTCTTC
CDR3 protein: CASSTRLRVERGSYNEQFF

V gene: TRBV28
clone size: once
J gene: TRBJ1-2
D gene: TRBD1
CDR3 DNA: TGTGCCAGCAGTTTATTTGGACAGGGGGGCTATGGCTACACCTTC
CDR3 protein: CASSLFGQGGYGYTF

V gene: TRBV13
clone size: few
J gene: TRBJ2-1
D gene: NA
CDR3 DNA: TGTGCCAGCAGCTTAGGACAGGTAGGCCCCCTCTTC
CDR3 protein: CASSLGQVGPLF

V gene: TRBV19
clone size: NA
J gene: TRBJ1-6
D gene: NA
CDR3 DNA: TGTGCCAGTAGTATAGGGTTCGGGAGCTCCTATAATTCACCCCTCCACTTT
CDR3 protein: CASSIGFGSSYNSPLHF

V gene: TRBV7-8
clone size: once
J gene: TRBJ1-1
D gene: NA
CDR3 DNA: TGTGCCAGCAGCTTACGTTGGGTAGTGAACACTGAAGCTTTCTTT
CDR3 protein: CASSLRWVVNTEAFF